A selection of T cell receptor beta chains follows, all from one sample in a study of CD8 T cells in ankylosing spondylitis. TCRdb processed the 5' RACE reads anew with MiXCR; each CDR3 protein has one entry. This sample has a few hundred thousand distinct CDR3 sequences, with about 24% found just once. Material for sequencing was blood, either unsorted or a sorted T cell fraction (not recorded which). These receptors were taken from a male donor with ankylosing spondylitis or in good health (not recorded which). CDR3s include the opening cysteine and the closing phenylalanine or tryptophan. The D gene is left open where the match is weak. Clone size, where shown, is once, few, many, or a class for clones that have expanded.

>TRBJ1-2|few|NA|TRBV29-1
TGCAGCGTTGGGGAAGAGTATGGCTACACCTTC
CSVGEEYGYTF
>TRBJ1-2|many|TRBD1|TRBV5-1
TGCGCCAGCAGCTTCGGGACAGGGAAAAACTATGGCTACACCTTC
CASSFGTGKNYGYTF
>TRBJ1-5|many|NA|TRBV7-8
TGTGCCAGCAGCAGAGGACAGTTCAATCAGCCCCAGCATTTT
CASSRGQFNQPQHF
>TRBJ2-2|NA|NA|TRBV9
TGTGCCAGCAGCGTAGAGGGATCGTCCGGGGAGCTGTTTTTT
CASSVEGSSGELFF
>TRBJ2-1|many|TRBD1|TRBV20-1
TGCAGTGCTAGAAGACAGGGAAGCTACAATGAGCAGTTCTTC
CSARRQGSYNEQFF
>TRBJ1-1|many|TRBD1|TRBV12-3/TRBV12-4
TGTGCCAGCAGCCCGAGACAGGGCACTGAAGCTTTCTTT
CASSPRQGTEAFF
>TRBJ2-3|NA|NA|TRBV10-3
TGTGCCATCAGTGGACGGGGGGATACGCAGTATTTT
CAISGRGDTQYF
>TRBJ2-7|few|TRBD1|TRBV12-3/TRBV12-4
TGTGCCAGCAGCCAGGGACAGGGATCCTACGAGCAGTACTTC
CASSQGQGSYEQYF
>TRBJ2-7|many|TRBD1|TRBV12-3/TRBV12-4
TGTGCCAGCAGACAGGGGTACTACGAGCAGTACTTC
CASRQGYYEQYF
>TRBJ1-5|NA|NA|TRBV29-1
TGCAGCGTCGGTTGGGGCGGCAATCAGCCCCAGCATTTT
CSVGWGGNQPQHF
>TRBJ2-3|NA|NA|TRBV6-5
TGTGCCAGCACCGACGGAGATACGCAGTATTTT
CASTDGDTQYF
>TRBJ1-1|once|NA|TRBV18
TGTGCCAGCTCACCATGGGGGGGTGAAGCTTTCTTT
CASSPWGGEAFF
>TRBJ2-3|NA|TRBD2|TRBV2
TGTGCCAGCAGTGAATTGAGCGGGGGGGCCGCGGATACGCAGTATTTT
CASSELSGGAADTQYF
>TRBJ1-4|NA|NA|TRBV2
TGTGCCAGCAGGAAGGGTCCGGACCGCTCAGGGGAAAAACTGTTTTTT
CASRKGPDRSGEKLFF
>TRBJ2-1|many|NA|TRBV5-1
TGCGCCAGCAGCTTGGGAGGGAAAAACAATGAGCAGTTCTTC
CASSLGGKNNEQFF